This T cell receptor beta chain was sequenced during a study of shared clonotypes between healthy human individuals. As for this clone: Its antigen is as yet unknown.

Naive-designated CD8 cells lacked CD45RO, were positively enriched for CCR7, and omitted terminally differentiated effector memory CD45RA+ cells. The authors loaded about 200 ng DNA, roughly 33,000 T cell genomes, into sorted-subset replicate PCRs. Sequencing used immunoSEQ multiplex PCR; TCRdb keeps in-frame clones, though not all of them. This repertoire shows under 2,000,000 clones, about 95% found once; its top ten account for 1.2%. Germline loops: CDR1 MGHRA, CDR2 YSYEKL. V lost 3 bases, J lost 2 bases, and 11 bases lay in between. This CDR3 is 14 amino acids long. Study-wide results and caveats: Generally, estimated richness proved larger in naive subsets than it did in memory subsets.

The origin of this receptor is a man between 18 and 35 years old in good health. The chain uses TRBV4-1 and TRBJ2-7, with D tentatively TRBD1 or TRBD2 (5 bases each). The source material was naive CD8+ T cells sorted from blood. Here the CDR3 reads CASSQSGTTYEQYF. The CDR3 DNA reads as TGCGCCAGCAGCCAGTCCGGGACCACCTACGAGCAGTACTTC.